This T cell receptor (beta chain) was captured by sequencing in a study of cytomegalovirus exposure and HLA in healthy donors. Whole-study findings and limits: In vitro testing confirmed a few CMV-associated chains as specific for CMV antigens.

Trimming shortened V by 0 bases and J by 4 bases, and 10 bases separated the two germline ends. The CDR3 runs 14 residues. Germline CDR1 reads LGHNA; CDR2 reads YSLEER. This clone appeared a single time. Its matching antigen is unknown. The assay was immunoSEQ multiplex PCR, and TCRdb's table has in-frame clones only and misses some. The sample shows 150,000 to 200,000 clones, 80% to 90% of them seen only once. This sequence originates from a woman aged 30 to 39 in good health and CMV-seronegative. Sequenced material: PBMCs. The chain combines TRBV4-3 with TRBJ2-7, with D hard to call. The CDR3 DNA is TGCGCCAGCAGCCAAGATGAGCATGCGTACGAGCAGTACTTC. Residues: CASSQDEHAYEQYF.